This entry features one TCR beta chain sequence. Antigen: not known. This sample is drawn from a study of STAT5B mutations in CD4+ large granular lymphocyte leukemia. General observations from the study: Main leukemic clonotypes were patient-specific, but about 26% appeared at low frequency elsewhere.

The data were produced by immunoSEQ multiplex PCR, yet TCRdb's version contains in-frame clones alone and is incomplete. The sample has about 40,000 clones; approximately 80% are singletons. The sequenced material came from CD4+ T cells from blood buffy coats. This sequence originates from a human donor in good health.

CDR3 sequence: CASRGNSYEQYF. For the CDR3, the DNA is TGCGCCAGCAGGGGGAACTCCTACGAGCAGTACTTC. The rearrangement links TRBV5-1 to TRBJ2-5; D not certain. The last part of the DNA fits TRBJ2-7 better; the J call may be wrong. There are 12 residues in the CDR3. Germline CDR1 is SGHRS and CDR2 is YFSETQ.